This T cell receptor (beta chain) emerged from a study of post-analysis software for immune sequencing data (dated by TCRdb to between 2014 and 2017). About the investigation overall: Disease courses on record covered relapsing-remitting, secondary progressive and progressive-relapsing multiple sclerosis, though some patients had no subtype annotation. A subset of samples was prepared in parallel using single-end sample barcoding, then pooled and co-amplified after Illumina adapter ligation. The patient repertoires were compared against approximately eleven previously published healthy control repertoires obtained from donors aged about 6 to 28 years.

The library was made by PCR. TCRdb shows the sequencer as Illumina HiSeq 2500. To reduce PCR and sequencing biases, unique molecular identifiers were incorporated into the TCR beta cDNA libraries. Per 1 to 10 million input T cells, roughly 500,000 cDNA molecules were obtained, such that each molecule approximated one T cell. The same protocol used for the earlier healthy control dataset was applied to prepare and sequence the patient libraries. Within a given batch, samples were prepared together, multiplexed and sequenced on the same HiSeq lane. The original pipeline was this. MIGEC was used to process the raw barcoded reads, and molecular identifier groups with only a single read were discarded before consensus assembly and CDR3 extraction. VDJtools was used for post-analysis of the clonotype tables, and diversity was normalized by down-sampling every dataset to the size of the smallest sample. To correct batch-related cross-sample contamination, repertoire overlap clustering matched CDR3 amino acid sequences but not nucleotide sequences. TCRdb ran its own pipeline on the public reads, namely fastp trimming at Q25 and MiXCR clone calling, and kept in-frame beta chains. Each entry is one CDR3 protein sequence, shown with its most common DNA and genes. These V and J calls are TCRdb output, not the study's own analysis. The sample table holds fewer than 850,000 distinct CDR3 sequences, of which roughly 27% were seen once. Clones ranked in the top ten supply roughly 0.57% of the sample.

To demonstrate the VDJtools post-analysis software, TCR beta repertoires were profiled from the peripheral blood of about a dozen young patients with multiple sclerosis. The multiple sclerosis patients were children and adolescents between roughly 6 and 17 years of age. General conclusions and limits of the study: About five TRBV segments, including TRBV5-6, TRBV5-1 and TRBV20-1, were significantly more frequent in patients than controls. When samples were clustered directly using the F measure, samples prepared in the same batch co-clustered strongly, which prompted a batch-effect correction. Compared with controls, multiple sclerosis patients had significantly lower normalized Chao1 diversity, a finding suggesting substantial peripheral T-cell clonal expansion. The control group was slightly older than the multiple sclerosis patient group.

CDR1 MNHEY and CDR2 SMNVEV are derived from the germline V gene (reference sequence). The CDR3 starts with the cysteine, ends with the phenylalanine, and has 17 residues. Only the CDR3 DNA stays, 51 bases, in frame from base 1. V is cut back by 5 bases and J by 8 bases, with 17 bases in the junction unmatched. As regards this clonotype: Its antigen is unknown. No quality values exist for individual bases; no much larger clone is one base distant.

The specimen sequenced was blood. The sequence derives from a girl aged 10 to 17 with multiple sclerosis. This receptor chain uses TRBV27 and TRBJ1-4, with 7 middle bases fitting TRBD1. The CDR3 loop reads CASSPLPKDRDGEKLFF. The nucleotide sequence reads TGTGCCAGCAGTCCCCTCCCGAAAGACAGGGATGGAGAAAAACTGTTTTTT.